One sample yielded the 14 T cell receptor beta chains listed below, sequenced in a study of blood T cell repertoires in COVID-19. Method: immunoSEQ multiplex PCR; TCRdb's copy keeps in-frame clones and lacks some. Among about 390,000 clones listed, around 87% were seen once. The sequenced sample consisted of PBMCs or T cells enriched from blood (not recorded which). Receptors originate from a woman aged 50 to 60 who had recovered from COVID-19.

CDR3 coding DNA: TGTGCCACCCCTTCGGGGGGGGGTGAAGCTTTCTTT. Translation gives CATPSGGGEAFF. The V gene is TRBV12-3 or TRBV12-4, the J gene TRBJ1-1; a possible D gene is TRBD1 (5 bases). V dropped 10 bases and J dropped 7 bases, with 16 bases sitting between them. The CDR3 has 12 residues.

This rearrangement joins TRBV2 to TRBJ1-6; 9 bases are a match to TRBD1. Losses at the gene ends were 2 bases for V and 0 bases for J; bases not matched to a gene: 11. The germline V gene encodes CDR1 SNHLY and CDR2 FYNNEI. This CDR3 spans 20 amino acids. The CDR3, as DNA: TGTGCCAGCAGTGAATCTCCGGACAGGGGCTTTAGCTCCTATAATTCACCCCTCCACTTT. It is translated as CASSESPDRGFSSYNSPLHF.

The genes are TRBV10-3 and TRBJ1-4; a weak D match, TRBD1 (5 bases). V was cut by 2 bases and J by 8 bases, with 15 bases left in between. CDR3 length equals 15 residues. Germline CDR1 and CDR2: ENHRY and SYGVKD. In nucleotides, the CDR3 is TGTGCCATCAGTGAGGGAACAGGAGGAGGGGAAAAACTGTTTTTT. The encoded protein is CAISEGTGGGEKLFF.

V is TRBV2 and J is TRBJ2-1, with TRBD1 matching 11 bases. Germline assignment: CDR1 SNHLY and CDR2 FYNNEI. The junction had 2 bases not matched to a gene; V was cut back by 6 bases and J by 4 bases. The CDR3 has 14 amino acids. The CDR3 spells CASRGQGAYNEQFF. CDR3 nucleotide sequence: TGTGCCAGCAGAGGACAGGGGGCTTACAATGAGCAGTTCTTC.

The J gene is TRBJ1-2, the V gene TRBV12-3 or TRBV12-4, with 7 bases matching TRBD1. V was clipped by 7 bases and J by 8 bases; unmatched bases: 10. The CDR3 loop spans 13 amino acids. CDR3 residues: CASTSDRVYGYTF. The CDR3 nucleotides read TGTGCCAGCACCTCAGACAGGGTTTACGGCTACACCTTC.

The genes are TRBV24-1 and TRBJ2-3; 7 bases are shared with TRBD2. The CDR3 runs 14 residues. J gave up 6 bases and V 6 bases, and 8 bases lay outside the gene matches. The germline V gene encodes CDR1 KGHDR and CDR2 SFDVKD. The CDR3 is CATSPGGISDTQYF. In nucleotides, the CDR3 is TGTGCCACCAGTCCGGGGGGAATCTCTGATACGCAGTATTTT.

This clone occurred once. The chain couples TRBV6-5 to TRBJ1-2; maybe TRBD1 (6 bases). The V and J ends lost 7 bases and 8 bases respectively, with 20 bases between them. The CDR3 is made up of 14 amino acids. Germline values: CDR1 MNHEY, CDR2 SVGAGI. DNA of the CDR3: TGTGCCAGCAATACCGGGACACCTTCTCGGGGCTACACCTTC. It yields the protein CASNTGTPSRGYTF.

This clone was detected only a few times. In DNA form, the CDR3 reads TGTGCCATCAGTGATACACTAGCCAGAGAGACCCAGTACTTC. Protein: CAISDTLARETQYF. V usage is TRBV10-3 and J usage is TRBJ2-5; TRBD2 is a possible D gene (6 bases). Germline-derived CDR1 and CDR2 are ENHRY and SYGVKD. The length of the CDR3 is 14 residues. V lost 3 bases and J 4 bases, leaving 12 bases between the germline ends.

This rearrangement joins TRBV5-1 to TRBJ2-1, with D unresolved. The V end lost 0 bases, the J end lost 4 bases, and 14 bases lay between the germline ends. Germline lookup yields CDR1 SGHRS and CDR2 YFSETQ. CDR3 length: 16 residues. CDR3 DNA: TGCGCCAGCAGCTTGGAGCGCCTTAAGATTTACAATGAGCAGTTCTTC. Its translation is CASSLERLKIYNEQFF.

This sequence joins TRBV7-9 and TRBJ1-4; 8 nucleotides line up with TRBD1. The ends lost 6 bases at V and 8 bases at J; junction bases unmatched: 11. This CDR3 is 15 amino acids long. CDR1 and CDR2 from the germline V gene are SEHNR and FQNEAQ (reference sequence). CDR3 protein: CASSQPGGSREKLFF. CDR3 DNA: TGTGCCAGCAGTCAACCAGGGGGCAGTCGGGAAAAACTGTTTTTT.

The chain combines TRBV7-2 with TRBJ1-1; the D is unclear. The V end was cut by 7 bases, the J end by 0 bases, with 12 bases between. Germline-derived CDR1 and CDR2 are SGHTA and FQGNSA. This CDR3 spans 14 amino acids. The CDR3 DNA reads TGTGCCAGCAACTCGGCGGCTATGAACACTGAAGCTTTCTTT. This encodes CASNSAAMNTEAFF.

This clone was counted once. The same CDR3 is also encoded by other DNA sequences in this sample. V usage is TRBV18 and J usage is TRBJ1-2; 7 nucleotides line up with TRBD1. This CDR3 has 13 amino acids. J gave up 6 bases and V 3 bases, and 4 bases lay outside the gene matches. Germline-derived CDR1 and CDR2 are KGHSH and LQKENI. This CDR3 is CASSPRGTDGYTF. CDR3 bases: TGTGCCAGCTCACCGAGGGGGACAGATGGCTACACCTTC.

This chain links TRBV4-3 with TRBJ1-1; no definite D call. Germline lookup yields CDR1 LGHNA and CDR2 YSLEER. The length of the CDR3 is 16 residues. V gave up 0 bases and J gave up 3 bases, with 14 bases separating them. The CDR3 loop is CASSQDNSEGDTEAFF. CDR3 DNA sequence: TGCGCCAGCAGCCAAGATAATAGCGAGGGAGACACTGAAGCTTTCTTT.

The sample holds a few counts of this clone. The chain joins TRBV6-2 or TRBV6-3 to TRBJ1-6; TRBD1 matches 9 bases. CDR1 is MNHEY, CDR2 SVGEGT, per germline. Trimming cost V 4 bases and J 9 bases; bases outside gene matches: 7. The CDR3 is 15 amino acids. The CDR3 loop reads CASSSTGGVGSPLHF. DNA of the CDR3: TGTGCCAGCAGTTCGACAGGGGGTGTGGGTTCACCCCTCCACTTT.